A selection of T cell receptor beta chains follows, all from one sample in a study of T cells after posttransplantation cyclophosphamide. Assay used: immunoSEQ multiplex PCR; TCRdb lists only in-frame clones, some missing. The table includes around 10,000 clones, 95% to 98% detected once. Sample: naive CD4+ T cells sorted from PBMCs. These receptors were collected from a woman aged 55-69 years in good health, CMV-negative, and a related stem cell transplant donor. The CDR3 runs from the conserved cysteine through the conserved F or W. A D gene is named only where the DNA matches it firmly. Only part of the rows carry a size: once, few, many, or a class if the clone is expanded.

j_call: TRBJ2-7; clone_size: NA; d_call: TRBD2; v_call: TRBV6-5; cdr3_aa: CASRTGTSASYEQYF; cdr3_nt: TGTGCCAGCAGGACCGGGACTAGCGCCTCCTACGAGCAGTACTTC
j_call: TRBJ2-2; clone_size: NA; d_call: NA; v_call: TRBV13; cdr3_aa: CASSLRSGDNTGELFF; cdr3_nt: TGTGCCAGCAGCTTAAGATCAGGCGATAACACCGGGGAGCTGTTTTTT
j_call: TRBJ1-6; clone_size: NA; d_call: NA; v_call: TRBV7-2; cdr3_aa: CASRDRFSYNSPLHF; cdr3_nt: TGTGCCAGCAGGGACAGATTCTCCTATAATTCACCCCTCCACTTT
j_call: TRBJ2-3; clone_size: NA; d_call: TRBD1; v_call: TRBV28; cdr3_aa: CASRRQGVTDTQYF; cdr3_nt: TGTGCCAGCAGAAGACAGGGGGTCACAGATACGCAGTATTTT
j_call: TRBJ2-5; clone_size: NA; d_call: TRBD2; v_call: TRBV29-1; cdr3_aa: CSATGLAGLQETQYF; cdr3_nt: TGCAGCGCCACAGGACTAGCGGGCCTACAAGAGACCCAGTACTTC
j_call: TRBJ1-3; clone_size: NA; d_call: NA; v_call: TRBV11-2; cdr3_aa: CASSFVRRGKNTIYF; cdr3_nt: TGTGCCAGCAGCTTCGTGCGCAGGGGCAAAAACACCATATATTTT
j_call: TRBJ2-6; clone_size: NA; d_call: TRBD2; v_call: TRBV5-1; cdr3_aa: CASSWTSGGNAPGANVLTF; cdr3_nt: TGCGCCAGCAGCTGGACTAGCGGCGGAAACGCCCCTGGGGCCAACGTCCTGACTTTC
j_call: TRBJ1-2; clone_size: NA; d_call: NA; v_call: TRBV19; cdr3_aa: CASRGEGYTF; cdr3_nt: TGTGCCAGTAGGGGCGAAGGCTACACCTTC
j_call: TRBJ2-3; clone_size: NA; d_call: TRBD2; v_call: TRBV27; cdr3_aa: CASRRRAGGSTDTQYF; cdr3_nt: TGTGCCAGCAGGCGCCGAGCGGGAGGTAGCACAGATACGCAGTATTTT
j_call: TRBJ2-3; clone_size: NA; d_call: TRBD2; v_call: TRBV18; cdr3_aa: CASSPLAGTGTDTQYF; cdr3_nt: TGTGCCAGCTCACCACTAGCGGGAACGGGCACAGATACGCAGTATTTT
j_call: TRBJ2-2; clone_size: NA; d_call: TRBD1; v_call: TRBV5-8; cdr3_aa: CASSSTGVYTGELFF; cdr3_nt: TGTGCCAGCAGCTCGACAGGGGTTTACACCGGGGAGCTGTTTTTT
j_call: TRBJ1-3; clone_size: NA; d_call: NA; v_call: TRBV4-3; cdr3_aa: CASSQERHLISGNTIYF; cdr3_nt: TGCGCCAGCAGCCAAGAGAGACACCTTATCTCTGGAAACACCATATATTTT
j_call: TRBJ2-7; clone_size: NA; d_call: NA; v_call: TRBV28; cdr3_aa: CASSFRQGQGGYEQYF; cdr3_nt: TGTGCCAGCAGTTTCCGGCAGGGGCAGGGCGGCTACGAGCAGTACTTC
j_call: TRBJ1-1; clone_size: NA; d_call: TRBD1; v_call: TRBV5-1; cdr3_aa: CASSLGTGVLNTEAFF; cdr3_nt: TGCGCCAGCAGCCTCGGGACAGGGGTCCTGAACACTGAAGCTTTCTTT
j_call: TRBJ2-7; clone_size: once; d_call: TRBD1; v_call: TRBV29-1; cdr3_aa: CSVVGAVGQSSYEQYF; cdr3_nt: TGCAGCGTTGTTGGGGCTGTGGGACAGAGCTCCTACGAGCAGTACTTC
j_call: TRBJ2-1; clone_size: NA; d_call: TRBD1; v_call: TRBV27; cdr3_aa: CASSLDRSSYNEQFF; cdr3_nt: TGTGCCAGCAGTTTGGACAGGAGCTCCTACAATGAGCAGTTCTTC
j_call: TRBJ2-1; clone_size: NA; d_call: TRBD2; v_call: TRBV29-1; cdr3_aa: CSVAGGSSYNEQFF; cdr3_nt: TGCAGCGTAGCGGGAGGGTCGAGCTACAATGAGCAGTTCTTC
j_call: TRBJ2-5; clone_size: NA; d_call: NA; v_call: TRBV27; cdr3_aa: CARLRETQYF; cdr3_nt: TGTGCCAGACTGAGGGAGACCCAGTACTTC
j_call: TRBJ1-6; clone_size: NA; d_call: NA; v_call: TRBV19; cdr3_aa: CASSPLTGPAGNSPLHF; cdr3_nt: TGTGCCAGTAGTCCTCTGACAGGCCCCGCGGGTAATTCACCCCTCCACTTT
j_call: TRBJ1-3; clone_size: NA; d_call: TRBD1; v_call: TRBV6-5; cdr3_aa: CASSRTGSGNTIYF; cdr3_nt: TGTGCCAGCAGTCGGACAGGCTCTGGAAACACCATATATTTT
j_call: TRBJ1-1; clone_size: NA; d_call: NA; v_call: TRBV7-2; cdr3_aa: CASSLALKTEAFF; cdr3_nt: TGTGCCAGCAGCTTAGCCTTAAAAACTGAAGCTTTCTTT
j_call: TRBJ2-1; clone_size: NA; d_call: NA; v_call: TRBV27; cdr3_aa: CASSLTGGPYNEQFF; cdr3_nt: TGTGCCAGCAGTTTAACGGGGGGCCCTTACAATGAGCAGTTCTTC
j_call: TRBJ1-6; clone_size: NA; d_call: TRBD1; v_call: TRBV28; cdr3_aa: CASSPRTGGGESSPLHF; cdr3_nt: TGTGCCAGCAGTCCCAGGACAGGGGGCGGGGAAAGTTCACCCCTCCACTTT
j_call: TRBJ2-7; clone_size: NA; d_call: TRBD1; v_call: TRBV4-2; cdr3_aa: CASSQETGVLSYEQYF; cdr3_nt: TGTGCCAGCAGCCAAGAGACAGGGGTCCTCTCCTACGAGCAGTACTTC
j_call: TRBJ2-1; clone_size: NA; d_call: NA; v_call: TRBV10-3; cdr3_aa: CATNGGSYNEQFF; cdr3_nt: TGTGCCACGAACGGGGGCTCCTACAATGAGCAGTTCTTC
j_call: TRBJ2-2; clone_size: once; d_call: NA; v_call: TRBV7-3; cdr3_aa: CASSLGTLNTGELFF; cdr3_nt: TGTGCCAGCAGCTTAGGGACACTGAACACCGGGGAGCTGTTTTTT
j_call: TRBJ1-1; clone_size: NA; d_call: TRBD1; v_call: TRBV7-2; cdr3_aa: CASSPRQGERDTEAFF; cdr3_nt: TGTGCCAGCAGCCCTCGACAGGGGGAACGGGACACTGAAGCTTTCTTT
j_call: TRBJ2-5; clone_size: once; d_call: NA; v_call: TRBV7-3; cdr3_aa: CASSGGRKETQYF; cdr3_nt: TGTGCCAGCAGCGGGGGCAGGAAAGAGACCCAGTACTTC
j_call: TRBJ2-7; clone_size: NA; d_call: TRBD2; v_call: TRBV9; cdr3_aa: CASSVGGAGGRYEQYF; cdr3_nt: TGTGCCAGCAGCGTAGGAGGAGCGGGAGGGAGATACGAGCAGTACTTC
j_call: TRBJ1-6; clone_size: once; d_call: NA; v_call: TRBV5-5; cdr3_aa: CASSPGTNSPLHF; cdr3_nt: TGTGCCAGCAGCCCGGGAACTAATTCACCCCTCCACTTT